What follows is one TCR beta chain and its context. The table came from immunoSEQ multiplex PCR; TCRdb's copy has only in-frame clones and leaves some out. The table lists tens of thousands of clones, roughly 87% of them singletons. This sample was included in a study of OX40 agonist ivuxolimab in advanced cancers. This CDR3 is 14 amino acids long. Germline loops: CDR1 SGHDN, CDR2 FVKESK. Trimming took off 2 bases at V and 0 bases at J, with 7 bases between the two ends. This clonotype was sampled from an adult with an advanced solid tumor such as melanoma, head and neck, liver or kidney cancer. This specimen was CD4+ or CD8+ T cells sorted from blood, taken in a trial of the OX40 agonist ivuxolimab. This rearrangement joins TRBV14 to TRBJ2-5; perhaps TRBD1 as D (5 bases). The chain's CDR3 is CASSQRQNQETQYF. For the CDR3, the DNA is TGTGCCAGCAGCCAACGACAGAACCAAGAGACCCAGTACTTC.